This T cell receptor beta chain was observed in a study of T-cell reconstitution after alpha-beta-depleted transplantation in children. Study results and caveats: The origin of high day-60 TCRbeta diversity in some patients lay in surviving recipient T cells and thymic progenitors. When one year had passed after transplant, most T-cell counts and diversity came from newly produced T cells. Reported findings indicate that, about two months after transplant, alpha-beta T cells came from several hundred expanded clones, which were derived from non-depleted graft cells.

This clonotype appeared many times. Its antigen is currently unknown. TCRbeta library preparation incorporated unique molecular identifiers. Using its own MiXCR run on the PCR reads, TCRdb lists one record per CDR3 protein. The top ten hold roughly 13% of the sample, which has fewer than 700,000 distinct CDR3 sequences, 20% to 25% seen once. Germline CDR1 and CDR2: SGHTA and FQGNSA. V shed 3 bases, J shed 5 bases, and the junction held 5 bases outside the gene matches. This CDR3 has 14 residues. The sample here was PBMCs, mostly from graft donor cells, taken 360 days after TCRalphabeta/CD19-depleted stem cell transplant. The V call is TRBV7-2, the J call TRBJ2-7; 9 bases are shared with TRBD1. The source is a boy in the first two years of life who had a stem cell transplant for acute myeloid leukemia, so the T cells may come from the graft donor. The CDR3: CASSFTGGPHEQYF. CDR3 coding DNA: TGTGCCAGCAGCTTTACAGGGGGCCCCCACGAGCAGTACTTC.